One sample yielded the 26 T cell receptor beta chains listed below, sequenced in a study of blood T cells in healthy people across ages. Then a second PCR, running about 6 to 12 cycles, was carried out with a sample-barcoded 5' primer and a J-beta primer mix. TCRdb re-analysed the 5' RACE reads in MiXCR, keeping a single row per CDR3 protein. The sample shows 750,000 to 1,000,000 distinct CDR3 sequences, roughly 28% of them seen only once. The same sample was also studied in work on T cells of mothers and their children.

Sequenced: blood. These receptor sequences come from a woman aged 40 to 50 in good health.

The chain joins TRBV7-2 to TRBJ2-7; a weak D match, TRBD2 (6 bases). The length of the CDR3 is 15 residues. V dropped 7 bases and J dropped 3 bases, with 19 bases sitting between them. Germline assignment: CDR1 SGHTA and CDR2 FQGNSA. The CDR3 coding sequence is TGTGCCAGCACACTGTCGGTAGCGGAACTCTACGAGCAGTACTTC. Amino acids: CASTLSVAELYEQYF. Full variable domain (rest looked up from reference TRBV7-2 and TRBJ2-7): GAGVSQSPSNKVTEKGKDVELRCDPISGHTALYWYRQSLGQGLEFLIYFQGNSAPDKSGLPSDRFSAERTGGSVSTLTIQRTQQEDSAVYLCASTLSVAELYEQYFGPGTRLTVT.

V gene TRBV20-1 combines with J gene TRBJ1-1, with D possibly being TRBD1 (5 bases). CDR3 size: 13 residues. Trimming removed 6 bases from V and 1 base from J, with 12 bases in between. Per the germline V gene, CDR1 is DFQATT and CDR2 is SNEGSKA (reference sequence). The CDR3 sequence is CSASDGGNTEAFF. DNA of the CDR3: TGCAGTGCCTCAGATGGGGGGAACACTGAAGCTTTCTTT.

The table lists this clonotype with a few counts. The genes are TRBV24-1 and TRBJ2-3; D is uncertain. Trimming cost V 2 bases and J 0 bases, with 17 bases left between them. This CDR3 region has 18 residues. Germline CDR1 is KGHDR and CDR2 is SFDVKD. In DNA, the CDR3 is TGTGCCACCAGTGATTCCCAGACCGGCAGGTTTAGCACAGATACGCAGTATTTT. It translates to CATSDSQTGRFSTDTQYF.

This clonotype was counted a few times. This chain uses TRBV6-5 with TRBJ2-3; 8 bases agree with TRBD2. The CDR3 has 16 residues. Germline CDR1 reads MNHEY; CDR2 reads SVGAGI. Trimming cost V 0 bases and J 7 bases; bases outside gene matches: 9. The CDR3 loop is CASSYSGTSGRHTQYF. The CDR3 DNA sequence: TGTGCCAGCAGTTACTCAGGGACTAGTGGAAGGCATACGCAGTATTTT.

The table lists this clonotype with many counts. As DNA, the CDR3 is TGTGCCAGCAGTTTGGCCGCCCCAGGGCAGTATGGCTACACCTTC. Encoded protein: CASSLAAPGQYGYTF. V usage is TRBV28 and J usage is TRBJ1-2; possible D gene TRBD1, 5 bases. The germline gives CDR1 MDHEN, CDR2 SYDVKM. Trimming shortened V by 3 bases and J by 5 bases, and 16 bases separated the two germline ends. The CDR3 consists of 15 residues.

In its sample, this clonotype was seen many times. The chain couples TRBV7-6 to TRBJ2-7; TRBD1 matches at 8 bases. CDR1 is SGHVS, CDR2 FNYEAQ, per germline. V was clipped by 5 bases and J by 5 bases; unmatched bases: 8. The CDR3 sequence is 14 residues long. CDR3 sequence: CASSPGDRPDEQYF. CDR3 nucleotides: TGTGCCAGCAGCCCGGGGGACAGGCCAGACGAGCAGTACTTC. The whole variable domain, filled in from reference TRBV7-6 and TRBJ2-7, reads GAGVSQSPRYKVTKRGQDVALRCDPISGHVSLYWYRQALGQGPEFLTYFNYEAQQDKSGLPNDRFSAERPEGSISTLTIQRTEQRDSAMYRCASSPGDRPDEQYFGPGTRLTVT.

This chain joins TRBV7-2 and TRBJ1-6; D might be TRBD1 (5 bases). Per germline, CDR1 SGHTA and CDR2 FQGNSA. V lost 1 base to trimming and J lost 9 bases, with 16 bases between them. There are 16 residues in the CDR3. In DNA form, the CDR3 reads TGTGCCAGCAGCTTAGAGGGCCAGGGTGGTGGTTCACCCCTCCACTTT. It is translated as CASSLEGQGGGSPLHF.

The chain uses TRBV9 and TRBJ2-1; D may correspond to TRBD1 or TRBD2 (5 bases each). Trimming removed 2 bases from V and 0 bases from J, with 9 bases in between. In germline, CDR1 is SGDLS, CDR2 YYNGEE. CDR3 length equals 15 residues. CDR3 DNA sequence: TGTGCCAGCAGCGTCGAGGGGACCTCCTACAATGAGCAGTTCTTC. Encoded protein: CASSVEGTSYNEQFF.

The chain uses TRBV25-1 and TRBJ1-2; no clear D. The V gene lost 3 bases and the J gene lost 0 bases, with 8 bases spanning the gap. This CDR3 has 14 amino acids. Germline CDR1 reads MGHDK; CDR2 reads SYGVNS. The CDR3: CASSDSRSNYGYTF. The CDR3 DNA is TGTGCCAGCAGTGATAGCAGGTCTAACTATGGCTACACCTTC.

This clonotype appeared many times. The V and J genes are TRBV9 and TRBJ1-2; D gene ambiguous. The length of the CDR3 is 13 residues. CDR1 is SGDLS, CDR2 YYNGEE, per germline. V gave up 4 bases and J gave up 5 bases, with 12 bases separating them. CDR3 region: CASSFDAGYGYTF. CDR3 nucleotide sequence: TGTGCCAGCAGCTTCGATGCGGGATATGGCTACACCTTC.

This clonotype was seen once. This may be a read error, as it is one base from a much larger clone. The chain employs TRBV10-3 and TRBJ2-1; 8 positions match TRBD2. CDR3 size: 15 residues. With V trimmed by 6 bases and J by 5 bases, 9 bases remained unmatched. CDR1 and CDR2 (germline): ENHRY, SYGVKD. CDR3 amino acids: CAIRRTSWGHNEQFF. In DNA form, the CDR3 reads TGTGCCATCAGGAGGACTAGCTGGGGCCACAATGAGCAGTTCTTC.

Of note for this clonotype: A much larger clone sits a single nucleotide away, making a read error possible. The chain is built from TRBV3-1 and TRBJ2-1; 10 bases map to TRBD2. Per the germline V gene, CDR1 is LGHDT and CDR2 is YNNKEL (reference sequence). Trimming removed 4 bases from V and 13 bases from J; junction bases left unmatched: 19. The CDR3 totals 17 residues. DNA for the CDR3: TGTGCCAGCAGCCTCCTAGGAGTAGCGGGGGGCGCAGAGACCCAGTTCTTC. Translation: CASSLLGVAGGAETQFF.

This clonotype has a count of ten or more. The chain couples TRBV27 to TRBJ2-7; no clear D gene. Trimming shortened V by 4 bases and J by 6 bases, and 19 bases separated the two germline ends. CDR1 MNHEY and CDR2 SMNVEV come from the germline V gene (reference sequence). This CDR3 has 15 amino acids. CDR3 nucleotides: TGTGCCAGCAGTTACGCACCCCCAACTCTTGGCGAGCAGTACTTC. Protein: CASSYAPPTLGEQYF.

This chain links TRBV7-2 with TRBJ1-4; 7 bases agree with TRBD1. CDR3 length: 15 amino acids. Germline lookup yields CDR1 SGHTA and CDR2 FQGNSA. J lost 8 bases, V lost 1 base, and 7 bases had no gene match. The CDR3 nucleotides read TGTGCCAGCAGCTTAGATGGGACAGTATTCGAAAAACTGTTTTTT. Protein product: CASSLDGTVFEKLFF.

V usage is TRBV12-3 or TRBV12-4 and J usage is TRBJ2-3; 8 nucleotides line up with TRBD1. The CDR3 is 16 residues long. Trimming removed 5 bases from V and 2 bases from J; junction bases left unmatched: 9. DNA for the CDR3: TGTGCCAGCAGTCCCACGACAGGGGAGACCACAGATACGCAGTATTTT. Protein sequence: CASSPTTGETTDTQYF.

Details on this clonotype: One base separates it from a far larger clone, so it is likely a read error. The V and J genes are TRBV7-3 and TRBJ2-1; perhaps D is TRBD1 or TRBD2 (5 bases each). The CDR3 loop spans 13 amino acids. Germline lookup yields CDR1 SGHTA and CDR2 FQGTGA. The CDR3: CVSSLGTVGEQFF. CDR3 coding DNA: TGTGTCAGCAGCTTAGGGACGGTCGGTGAGCAGTTCTTC.

This clonotype showed up just a few times. The chain has TRBV20-1 and TRBJ2-3; 14 bases are a match to TRBD2. Germline CDR1 reads DFQATT; CDR2 reads SNEGSKA (reference sequence). This CDR3 has 16 amino acids. V was clipped by 5 bases and J by 5 bases; unmatched bases: 9. CDR3 region: CSADTGTSGGGDTQYF. In nucleotides, the CDR3 is TGCAGTGCTGATACCGGGACTAGCGGGGGAGGAGATACGCAGTATTTT.

The V and J genes are TRBV3-1 and TRBJ2-1; 8 bases match TRBD2. The DNA end lines up better with TRBJ2-7; the J call may be wrong. Germline CDR1 and CDR2: LGHDT and YNNKEL (reference sequence). The CDR3 runs to 17 residues. The CDR3 protein is CASSQEVRGGSYNEQYF. In DNA, the CDR3 is TGTGCCAGCAGCCAAGAAGTCCGGGGGGGGTCCTACAATGAGCAGTACTTC.

This clonotype came up a few times. The chain employs TRBV20-1 and TRBJ2-7, with 13 bases identical to TRBD2. The V gene end was trimmed by 4 bases and the J gene end by 4 bases; junction bases not matched to a gene: 1. Per germline, CDR1 DFQATT and CDR2 SNEGSKA (reference sequence). This CDR3 contains 13 residues. The CDR3 is CSAMTSGGYEQYF. CDR3 DNA sequence: TGCAGTGCTATGACTAGCGGGGGGTACGAGCAGTACTTC.

The chain couples TRBV7-9 to TRBJ1-1; D ambiguous. Germline assignment: CDR1 SEHNR and CDR2 FQNEAQ (reference sequence). V was clipped by 4 bases and J by 2 bases, with 8 bases between them. The CDR3 has 13 amino acids. The CDR3 is CASSSRDNTEAFF. The CDR3 DNA sequence: TGTGCCAGCAGCTCACGGGATAACACTGAAGCTTTCTTT.

The V and J genes are TRBV5-1 and TRBJ1-2; 7 bases line up with TRBD1. The trim removed 4 bases at V and 5 bases at J, leaving 8 bases unmatched. CDR1 is SGHRS, CDR2 YFSETQ, per germline. The CDR3 totals 14 residues. The CDR3 sequence: CASSPGQPGYGYTF. The CDR3 DNA reads as TGCGCCAGCAGCCCGGGACAGCCAGGATATGGCTACACCTTC. Full variable domain (rest looked up from reference TRBV5-1 and TRBJ1-2): KAGVTQTPRYLIKTRGQQVTLSCSPISGHRSVSWYQQTPGQGLQFLFEYFSETQRNKGNFPGRFSGRQFSNSRSEMNVSTLELGDSALYLCASSPGQPGYGYTFGSGTRLTVV.

The chain has TRBV20-1 and TRBJ2-1; D possibly corresponds to TRBD2 (6 bases). Germline loops: CDR1 DFQATT, CDR2 SNEGSKA (reference sequence). V was clipped by 7 bases and J by 9 bases, with 22 bases between them. This CDR3 has 14 residues. CDR3 sequence: CSVEEGGEAGEQFF. DNA for the CDR3: TGCAGTGTAGAGGAGGGCGGGGAGGCCGGTGAGCAGTTCTTC.

Ten or more counts support this clonotype. CDR3 nucleotides: TGCGCCAGCAGCTTGCACTCAGGGGAGACCCAGTACTTC. It is translated as CASSLHSGETQYF. J is TRBJ2-5 and V is TRBV5-1, with D maybe TRBD1 (5 bases). Germline-derived CDR1 and CDR2 are SGHRS and YFSETQ. The germline V and J ends were trimmed by 1 base and 5 bases, with 9 bases remaining between them. The CDR3 has 13 residues.

This clonotype was seen many times. The CDR3: CAIRGEQGGQPQHF. The CDR3 DNA reads as TGTGCCATCAGGGGGGAACAGGGGGGTCAGCCCCAGCATTTT. This chain connects TRBV10-3 to TRBJ1-5; 8 bases agree with TRBD1. The CDR3 has 14 residues. J gave up 6 bases and V 6 bases, and 7 bases lay outside the gene matches. In germline, CDR1 is ENHRY, CDR2 SYGVKD.

This clonotype was observed once. One junction end does not reproduce the germline sequence, and a read error may be involved. V usage is TRBV7-2 and J usage is TRBJ2-1; D call uncertain. CDR1 is SGHTA, CDR2 FQGNSA, per germline. CDR3 length: 13 residues. As DNA, the CDR3 is TGTGCCAGCAGCGCCCCAGCCCAGAATGGGCAGTTCTTC. Translating it yields CASSAPAQNGQFF.

This clonotype was recorded many times. The V gene is TRBV5-6, the J gene TRBJ2-1; weak D call: TRBD2 (6 bases). With 3 bases removed from V and 7 bases from J, the gap between germline ends came to 11 bases. The V gene's germline CDR1 is SGHDT and CDR2 YYEEEE. The CDR3 spans 13 residues. This chain's CDR3 is CASSWGVANEQFF. The CDR3 DNA follows: TGTGCCAGCAGCTGGGGGGTGGCGAATGAGCAGTTCTTC.